This TCR beta chain was recorded in a study of shared clonotypes between healthy human individuals. Sorted-subset replicate PCRs used approximately 180 ng of genomic DNA. This amount corresponded to tens of thousands of T cell genomes. Original processing notes: Junction-only immunoSEQ sequences carried no quality scores, so filtering differed. The table came from immunoSEQ multiplex PCR; TCRdb's copy has only in-frame clones and leaves some out. That table is the source of V, J and clone size, and D and trimming were worked out from the DNA. The sample shows about 2.3 million clones, 85% to 95% of them seen only once. Germline V gives CDR1 GTSNPN, CDR2 SVGIG (reference sequence). Trimming removed 3 bases at V and 3 bases at J, with 12 bases between. There are 14 residues in the CDR3.

The sequence was obtained from a man aged 18 to 35 in good health. Some clones in this sample may be carry-over from other donors' samples. The sequencing input was naive CD4+ T cells from PBMCs. The subset was: CD45RA+ positively selected. The chain carries TRBV30 and TRBJ1-5; D gene unclear. The CDR3 is CAWSDFNFNQPQHF. The CDR3 bases are TGTGCCTGGAGCGACTTTAATTTCAATCAGCCCCAGCATTTT.